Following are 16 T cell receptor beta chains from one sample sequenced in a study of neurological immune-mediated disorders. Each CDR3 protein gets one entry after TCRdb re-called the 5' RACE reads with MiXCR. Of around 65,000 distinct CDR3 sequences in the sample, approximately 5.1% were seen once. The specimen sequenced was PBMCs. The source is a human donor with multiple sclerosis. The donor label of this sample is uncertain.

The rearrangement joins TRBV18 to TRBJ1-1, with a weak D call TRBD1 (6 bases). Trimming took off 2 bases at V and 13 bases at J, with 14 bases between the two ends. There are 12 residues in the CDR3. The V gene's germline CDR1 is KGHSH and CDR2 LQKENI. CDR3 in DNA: TGTGCCAGCTCACCAGCGGACAGAACGATTTTCTTT. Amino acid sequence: CASSPADRTIFF.

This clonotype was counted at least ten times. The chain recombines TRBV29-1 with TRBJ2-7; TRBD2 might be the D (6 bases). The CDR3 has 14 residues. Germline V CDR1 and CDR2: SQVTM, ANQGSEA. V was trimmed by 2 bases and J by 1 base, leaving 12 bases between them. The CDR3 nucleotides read TGCAGCGTTGAAAAGAGCGGAGGGTCCTACGAGCAGTACTTC. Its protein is CSVEKSGGSYEQYF.

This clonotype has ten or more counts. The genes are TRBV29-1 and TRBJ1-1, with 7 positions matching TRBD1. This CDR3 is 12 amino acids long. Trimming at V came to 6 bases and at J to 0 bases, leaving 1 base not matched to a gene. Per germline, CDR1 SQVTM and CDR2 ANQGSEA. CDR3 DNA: TGCAGCGTCGACAGGGTGAACACTGAAGCTTTCTTT. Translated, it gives CSVDRVNTEAFF.

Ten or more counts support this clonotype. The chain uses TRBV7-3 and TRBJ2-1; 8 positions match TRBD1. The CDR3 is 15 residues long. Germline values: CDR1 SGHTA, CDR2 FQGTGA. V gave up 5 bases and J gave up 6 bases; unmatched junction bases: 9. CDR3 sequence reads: CASSRTGGIGNEQFF. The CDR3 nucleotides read TGTGCCAGCAGCAGAACAGGGGGGATAGGCAATGAGCAGTTCTTC. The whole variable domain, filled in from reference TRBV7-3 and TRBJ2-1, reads GAGVSQTPSNKVTEKGKYVELRCDPISGHTALYWYRQSLGQGPEFLIYFQGTGAADDSGLPNDRFFAVRPEGSVSTLKIQRTERGDSAVYLCASSRTGGIGNEQFFGPGTRLTVL.

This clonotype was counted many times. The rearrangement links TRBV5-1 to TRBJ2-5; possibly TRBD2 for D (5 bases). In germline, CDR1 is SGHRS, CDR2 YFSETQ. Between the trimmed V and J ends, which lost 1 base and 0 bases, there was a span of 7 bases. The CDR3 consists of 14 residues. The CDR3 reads CASSLPRDQETQYF. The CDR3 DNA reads TGCGCCAGCAGCTTGCCGAGGGACCAAGAGACCCAGTACTTC.

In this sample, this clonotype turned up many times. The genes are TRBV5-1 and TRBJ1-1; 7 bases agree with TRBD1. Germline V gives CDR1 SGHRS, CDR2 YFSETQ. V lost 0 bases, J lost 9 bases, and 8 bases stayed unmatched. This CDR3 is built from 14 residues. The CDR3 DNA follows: TGCGCCAGCAGCTTGGATCGACAGGGAAGGCAAGCTTTCTTT. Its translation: CASSLDRQGRQAFF.

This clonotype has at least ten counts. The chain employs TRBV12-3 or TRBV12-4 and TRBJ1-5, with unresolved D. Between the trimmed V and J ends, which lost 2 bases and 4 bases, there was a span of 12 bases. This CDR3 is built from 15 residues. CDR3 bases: TGTGCCAGCAGTTTAAGCTCGGGGTATAATCAGCCCCAGCATTTT. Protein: CASSLSSGYNQPQHF.

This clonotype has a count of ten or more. The DNA for the CDR3 is TGTGCCAGCAAAACAGGGGGCGGCTCCGGTGGCTACACCTTC. It encodes CASKTGGGSGGYTF. The chain combines TRBV6-5 with TRBJ1-2; 9 bases agree with TRBD1. This CDR3 has 14 amino acids. V lost 7 bases and J lost 7; bases outside the gene matches: 10. Germline values: CDR1 MNHEY, CDR2 SVGAGI.

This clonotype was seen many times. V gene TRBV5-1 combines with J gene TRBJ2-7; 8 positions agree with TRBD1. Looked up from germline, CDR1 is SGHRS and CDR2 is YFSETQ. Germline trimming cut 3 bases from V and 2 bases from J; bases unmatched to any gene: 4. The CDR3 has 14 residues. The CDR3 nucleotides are TGCGCCAGCAGCTCGATGACAGGGGCCTACGAGCAGTACTTC. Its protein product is CASSSMTGAYEQYF. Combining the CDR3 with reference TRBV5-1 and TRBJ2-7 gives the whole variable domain KAGVTQTPRYLIKTRGQQVTLSCSPISGHRSVSWYQQTPGQGLQFLFEYFSETQRNKGNFPGRFSGRQFSNSRSEMNVSTLELGDSALYLCASSSMTGAYEQYFGPGTRLTVT.

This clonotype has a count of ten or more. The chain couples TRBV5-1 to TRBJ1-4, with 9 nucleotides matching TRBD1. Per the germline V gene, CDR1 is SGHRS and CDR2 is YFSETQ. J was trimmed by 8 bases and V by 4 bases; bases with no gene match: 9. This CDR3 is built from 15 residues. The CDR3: CASSALTGGEEKLFF. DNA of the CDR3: TGCGCCAGCAGCGCCTTGACAGGGGGTGAGGAAAAACTGTTTTTT.

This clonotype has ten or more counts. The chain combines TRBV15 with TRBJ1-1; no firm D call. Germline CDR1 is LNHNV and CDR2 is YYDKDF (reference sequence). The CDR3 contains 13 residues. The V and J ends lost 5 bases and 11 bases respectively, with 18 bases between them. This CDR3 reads CATSRGSGRDAFF. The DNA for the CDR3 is TGTGCCACCAGCCGAGGGTCGGGAAGGGATGCTTTCTTT. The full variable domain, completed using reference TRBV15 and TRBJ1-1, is DAMVIQNPRYQVTQFGKPVTLSCSQTLNHNVMYWYQQKSSQAPKLLFHYYDKDFNNEADTPDNFQSRRPNTSFCFLDIRSPGLGDTAMYLCATSRGSGRDAFFGQGTRLTVV.

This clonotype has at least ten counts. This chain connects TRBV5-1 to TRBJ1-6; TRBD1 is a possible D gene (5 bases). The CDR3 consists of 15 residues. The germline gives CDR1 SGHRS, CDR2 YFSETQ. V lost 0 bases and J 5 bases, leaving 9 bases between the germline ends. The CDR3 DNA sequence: TGCGCCAGCAGCTTGGGGACATTCGATAATTCACCCCTCCACTTT. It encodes CASSLGTFDNSPLHF.

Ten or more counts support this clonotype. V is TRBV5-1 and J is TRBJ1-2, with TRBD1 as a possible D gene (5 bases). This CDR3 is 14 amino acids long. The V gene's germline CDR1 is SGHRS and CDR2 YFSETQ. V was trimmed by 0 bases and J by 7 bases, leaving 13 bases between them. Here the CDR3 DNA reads TGCGCCAGCAGCTTGGGGGACTGGACGGCTGGCTACACCTTC. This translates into CASSLGDWTAGYTF.

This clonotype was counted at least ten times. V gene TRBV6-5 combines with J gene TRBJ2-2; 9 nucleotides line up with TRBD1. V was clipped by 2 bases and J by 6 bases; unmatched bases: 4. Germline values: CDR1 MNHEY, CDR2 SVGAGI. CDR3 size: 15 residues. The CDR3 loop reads CASSYAGQGAGELFF. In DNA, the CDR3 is TGTGCCAGCAGTTACGCGGGACAGGGAGCCGGGGAGCTGTTTTTT.

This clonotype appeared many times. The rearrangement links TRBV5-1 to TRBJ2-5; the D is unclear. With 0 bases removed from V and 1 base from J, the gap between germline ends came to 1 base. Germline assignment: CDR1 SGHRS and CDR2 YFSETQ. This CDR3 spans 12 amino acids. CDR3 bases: TGCGCCAGCAGCTTGGGCCAAGAGACCCAGTACTTC. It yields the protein CASSLGQETQYF. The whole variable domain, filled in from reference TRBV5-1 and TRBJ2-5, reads KAGVTQTPRYLIKTRGQQVTLSCSPISGHRSVSWYQQTPGQGLQFLFEYFSETQRNKGNFPGRFSGRQFSNSRSEMNVSTLELGDSALYLCASSLGQETQYFGPGTRLLVL.

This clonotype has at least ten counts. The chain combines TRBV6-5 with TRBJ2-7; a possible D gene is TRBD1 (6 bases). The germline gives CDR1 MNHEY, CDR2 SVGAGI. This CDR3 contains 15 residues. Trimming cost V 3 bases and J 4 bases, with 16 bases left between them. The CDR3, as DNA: TGTGCCAGCAGTTATCGACCGGGACAACTTTACGAGCAGTACTTC. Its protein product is CASSYRPGQLYEQYF.